The 26 T cell receptor beta chains below all came from one sample that was sequenced in a study of radiotherapy plus CTLA-4 blockade in lung cancer. Some clones are missing from TCRdb's copy, which holds only in-frame ones; the method was immunoSEQ multiplex PCR. The sample holds approximately 78,000 clones; around 73% are singletons and the top ten take more than 7%. Sample: peripheral blood, taken from a patient treated with radiotherapy plus ipilimumab. These receptors were collected from a human donor with non-small cell lung cancer who had a complete response to radiotherapy plus ipilimumab.

This clone was found once. The CDR3 spells CASSPAGAVEAFF. Written as DNA, the CDR3 is TGTGCCAGCTCACCAGCGGGGGCGGTTGAAGCTTTCTTT. This chain connects TRBV18 to TRBJ1-1; D may be TRBD1 (6 bases). V shed 2 bases and J shed 7 bases, with 11 bases lying between them. Germline lookup yields CDR1 KGHSH and CDR2 LQKENI. This CDR3 comprises 13 residues.

This clone was seen more than once but under ten times. CDR3 region: CASSYFIRGGEQFF. In DNA form, the CDR3 reads TGTGCCAGCAGTTACTTTATCAGGGGGGGTGAGCAGTTCTTC. The chain couples TRBV6-5 to TRBJ2-1; D is tentatively TRBD1 or TRBD2 (7 bases each). The germline V and J ends were trimmed by 1 base and 9 bases, with 13 bases remaining between them. CDR3 length: 14 residues. Germline CDR1 is MNHEY and CDR2 is SVGAGI.

The V call is TRBV9, the J call TRBJ2-3; 9 bases align to TRBD1. This CDR3 comprises 17 residues. Germline-derived CDR1 and CDR2 are SGDLS and YYNGEE. V lost 0 bases to trimming and J lost 1 base; unmatched junction nucleotides: 6. CDR3 nucleotide sequence: TGTGCCAGCAGCGTAGGGGAGTGGACAGGGGGCACAGATACGCAGTATTTT. It is translated as CASSVGEWTGGTDTQYF.

The chain combines TRBV7-8 with TRBJ1-6, with D uncertain. From germline, CDR1 is SGHVS and CDR2 FQNEAQ. The CDR3 sequence is 14 residues long. V was trimmed by 1 base and J by 7 bases, leaving 8 bases between them. CDR3 DNA sequence: TGTGCCAGCAGCTTAGGGGTTTTAAATTCACCCCTCCACTTT. Protein product: CASSLGVLNSPLHF.

The gene calls are TRBV29-1 and TRBJ1-1; maybe TRBD1 (6 bases). The CDR3 is 13 residues long. Deletions cut 6 bases from V and 0 bases from J, with 11 bases between. Germline CDR1 reads SQVTM; CDR2 reads ANQGSEA. CDR3 sequence reads: CSVIEGVNTEAFF. CDR3 sequence (DNA): TGCAGCGTCATAGAGGGGGTGAACACTGAAGCTTTCTTT.

This clone was detected a few times. V is TRBV7-2 and J is TRBJ1-4, with D maybe TRBD1 (5 bases). This CDR3 has 15 residues. Germline lookup yields CDR1 SGHTA and CDR2 FQGNSA. The ends were cut back, 7 bases at V and 4 bases at J, with 16 bases in the middle. CDR3 bases: TGTGCCAGCACCCCTTGGGCAGGGAATAATGAAAAACTGTTTTTT. Translated, it gives CASTPWAGNNEKLFF.

This clone has a single count. The chain couples TRBV11-3 to TRBJ2-1; the D is unclear. Germline assignment: CDR1 SGHNT and CDR2 YENEEA. V was clipped by 5 bases and J by 7 bases, with 12 bases between them. This CDR3 is built from 13 residues. The CDR3: CASSPHGTNEQFF. The CDR3, as DNA: TGTGCCAGCAGCCCACACGGTACAAATGAGCAGTTCTTC.

V is TRBV28 and J is TRBJ2-2; 13 bases agree with TRBD2. V gave up 2 bases and J gave up 5 bases; unmatched junction bases: 17. CDR1 MDHEN and CDR2 SYDVKM come from the germline V gene. CDR3 length equals 21 residues. The CDR3 region is CASSLVRDIFRLAGGTGELFF. As DNA, the CDR3 is TGTGCCAGCAGTTTAGTTCGGGACATTTTTCGACTAGCGGGAGGAACCGGGGAGCTGTTTTTT. Together with reference TRBV28 and TRBJ2-2, the CDR3 gives the full variable domain: DVKVTQSSRYLVKRTGEKVFLECVQDMDHENMFWYRQDPGLGLRLIYFSYDVKMKEKGDIPEGYSVSREKKERFSLILESASTNQTSMYLCASSLVRDIFRLAGGTGELFFGEGSRLTVL.

The V call is TRBV2, the J call TRBJ2-5, with 10 bases identical to TRBD2. This CDR3 is built from 18 residues. Germline trimming cut 4 bases from V and 4 bases from J; bases unmatched to any gene: 15. CDR1 is SNHLY, CDR2 FYNNEI, per germline. The CDR3 reads CASSVHRSSGSGPETQYF. In DNA, the CDR3 is TGTGCCAGCAGTGTTCACAGGTCTAGCGGGAGCGGACCAGAGACCCAGTACTTC.

This chain links TRBV6-5 with TRBJ1-2, with 10 positions matching TRBD1. After removal of 0 bases from V and 9 bases from J, the junction contained 7 bases not matched to a gene. Germline CDR1 MNHEY, CDR2 SVGAGI. CDR3 length: 15 residues. The CDR3 bases are TGTGCCAGCAGTTACTCGACAGGGGGCTCAGAGAGCTACACCTTC. It encodes CASSYSTGGSESYTF.

V is TRBV10-3 and J is TRBJ2-7; 7 nucleotides agree with TRBD2. The CDR3 extends over 12 amino acids. Germline V lookup: CDR1 ENHRY, CDR2 SYGVKD. Trimming removed 8 bases from V and 2 bases from J; junction bases left unmatched: 3. The CDR3 DNA follows: TGTGCCATCGGGGAGGGTCCCTACGAGCAGTACTTC. Amino acid sequence: CAIGEGPYEQYF.

V gene TRBV18 combines with J gene TRBJ1-4, with D maybe TRBD1 (5 bases). Germline CDR1 is KGHSH and CDR2 is LQKENI. The length of the CDR3 is 19 residues. V lost 4 bases and J 0 bases, leaving 21 bases between the germline ends. The CDR3 spells CASSQETQQNRPTNEKLFF. Here the CDR3 DNA reads TGTGCCAGCTCACAGGAGACACAACAAAACAGGCCAACTAATGAAAAACTGTTTTTT.

The J gene is TRBJ2-1, the V gene TRBV7-2; 11 bases fit TRBD2. There are 17 residues in the CDR3. The germline CDR1 and CDR2 sequences are SGHTA and FQGNSA. The trim removed 1 base at V and 3 bases at J, leaving 5 bases unmatched. CDR3 amino acids: CASSLGVLAGVYNEQFF. The CDR3 DNA reads as TGTGCCAGCAGCTTAGGGGTACTAGCGGGAGTCTACAATGAGCAGTTCTTC.

V and J are TRBV10-1 and TRBJ1-4; D unclear. Germline loops: CDR1 WNHNN, CDR2 SYGVQD (reference sequence). This CDR3 is 14 amino acids long. V lost 6 bases and J lost 0, with 8 bases in between. The CDR3, as DNA: TGCGCCAGCAGCGAAGGGCCAACTAATGAAAAACTGTTTTTT. It translates to CASSEGPTNEKLFF.

This chain's CDR3 is CASSRTSGRSTDTQYF. In DNA, the CDR3 is TGCGCCAGCAGCCGGACTAGCGGGCGAAGCACAGATACGCAGTATTTT. The rearrangement links TRBV5-1 to TRBJ2-3, with TRBD2 matching 11 bases. This CDR3 is built from 16 residues. Per germline, CDR1 SGHRS and CDR2 YFSETQ. The V and J ends lost 4 bases and 0 bases, in that order; junction bases with no gene match: 4. Filled out from reference TRBV5-1 and TRBJ2-3, the complete variable domain reads KAGVTQTPRYLIKTRGQQVTLSCSPISGHRSVSWYQQTPGQGLQFLFEYFSETQRNKGNFPGRFSGRQFSNSRSEMNVSTLELGDSALYLCASSRTSGRSTDTQYFGPGTRLTVL.

J is TRBJ2-1 and V is TRBV11-3; TRBD2 is a possible D gene (6 bases). The V and J ends lost 3 bases and 1 base respectively, with 7 bases between them. Per germline, CDR1 SGHNT and CDR2 YENEEA. The CDR3 runs to 14 residues. The CDR3 here is CASSLEGSYNEQFF. The CDR3 region has the DNA TGTGCCAGCAGCTTGGAGGGGTCCTACAATGAGCAGTTCTTC.

The V gene is TRBV5-6, the J gene TRBJ2-1, with D maybe TRBD1 (5 bases). Germline-derived CDR1 and CDR2 are SGHDT and YYEEEE. With 5 bases removed from V and 6 bases from J, the gap between germline ends came to 18 bases. CDR3 length: 15 residues. CDR3 DNA: TGTGCCAGCAGGGCTCTCAGGGCCGTCTCCAATGAGCAGTTCTTC. Translated: CASRALRAVSNEQFF.

V gene TRBV19 combines with J gene TRBJ2-3, with TRBD1 matching over 11 bases. This CDR3 comprises 16 residues. Germline V gene sequence: CDR1 LNHDA, CDR2 SQIVND (reference sequence). V lost 8 bases and J lost 3; bases outside the gene matches: 10. The CDR3 DNA reads as TGTGCCAGTGCCCCCCGGGGGGACAGGGGGACAGATACGCAGTATTTT. It is translated as CASAPRGDRGTDTQYF.

The table lists this clone with a count of one. This CDR3 is CASGLVLGSGGNQPQHF. Written as DNA, the CDR3 is TGTGCTAGTGGTTTGGTACTGGGTAGCGGGGGCAATCAGCCCCAGCATTTT. This chain joins TRBV12-5 and TRBJ1-5; D gene ambiguous. The germline V and J ends were trimmed by 0 bases and 2 bases, with 14 bases remaining between them. Germline values: CDR1 LGHNT, CDR2 FRNRAP. The CDR3 sequence is 17 residues long.

The rearrangement uses TRBV30 and TRBJ1-2, with TRBD1 as a possible D gene (6 bases). The V gene lost 3 bases and the J gene lost 0 bases, with 11 bases spanning the gap. In germline, CDR1 is GTSNPN, CDR2 SVGIG (reference sequence). CDR3 size: 14 residues. The CDR3 here is CAWSGGQANYGYTF. Written as DNA, the CDR3 is TGTGCCTGGAGCGGGGGCCAAGCTAACTATGGCTACACCTTC.

This clone was seen more than once but under ten times. The chain recombines TRBV2 with TRBJ2-7; D could derive from TRBD1 or TRBD2 (5 bases each). The CDR3 length is 13 residues. Trimming removed 7 bases at V and 7 bases at J, with 17 bases between. The germline gives CDR1 SNHLY, CDR2 FYNNEI. The chain's CDR3 is CASTLRGAREQYF. DNA for the CDR3: TGTGCCAGCACCCTCCGGGGCGCTCGTGAGCAGTACTTC.

This clone was found a few times. CDR3 coding DNA: TGTGCCAGCAGCTCCAATATCAACCGAGGGGGAAACACCATATATTTT. Its translation is CASSSNINRGGNTIYF. This chain joins TRBV7-4 and TRBJ1-3; D is unresolved. Germline V gene sequence: CDR1 SGHVT, CDR2 SQSDAQ. V was cut by 4 bases and J by 4 bases, with 17 bases left in between. This CDR3 has 16 amino acids.

The V gene is TRBV27, the J gene TRBJ2-3, with 11 bases aligning to TRBD2. The CDR3 is 16 amino acids. Germline loops: CDR1 MNHEY, CDR2 SMNVEV (reference sequence). The J segment lost 2 bases and the V segment lost 6 bases, leaving 7 bases of the junction unmatched. CDR3 coding DNA: TGTGCCAGCAGGGTACTAGCGGGGGCCCTCACAGATACGCAGTATTTT. Protein product: CASRVLAGALTDTQYF.

V usage is TRBV27 and J usage is TRBJ2-7; D is perhaps TRBD1 (5 bases). The CDR3 loop spans 15 amino acids. Trimming took off 1 base at V and 2 bases at J, with 12 bases between the two ends. Germline V gene data show CDR1 as MNHEY and CDR2 as SMNVEV (reference sequence). The CDR3 DNA is TGTGCCAGCAGTTTATTCGCGGTAGGGGCCTACGAGCAGTACTTC. Amino acid sequence: CASSLFAVGAYEQYF.

This rearrangement joins TRBV6-6 to TRBJ1-2, with D hard to call. There are 14 residues in the CDR3. Trimming left V 1 base short and J 5 bases short, with 11 bases between. Per the germline V gene, CDR1 is MNHNY and CDR2 is SVGAGI (reference sequence). The CDR3 is CASSYYGRDYGYTF. For the CDR3, the DNA is TGTGCCAGCAGTTACTATGGCAGAGATTATGGCTACACCTTC.

V and J are TRBV5-6 and TRBJ2-5; D is undetermined. This CDR3 contains 12 residues. V was clipped by 1 base and J by 5 bases, with 6 bases between them. Germline CDR1 SGHDT, CDR2 YYEEEE. CDR3 region: CASSLLEETQYF. CDR3 nucleotide sequence: TGTGCCAGCAGCTTGTTAGAGGAGACCCAGTACTTC. The entire variable domain, with the rest obtained from reference TRBV5-6 and TRBJ2-5, is as follows: DAGVTQSPTHLIKTRGQQVTLRCSPKSGHDTVSWYQQALGQGPQFIFQYYEEEERQRGNFPDRFSGHQFPNYSSELNVNALLLGDSALYLCASSLLEETQYFGPGTRLLVL.